This T cell receptor beta chain was captured in a study of CD8+ T cells in alopecia areata. A remark on this clone: Its matching antigen is unknown.

It was cDNA, reverse transcribed from extracted RNA, that served as the sequencing template. Here immunoSEQ multiplex PCR was the method, and the copy in TCRdb shows in-frame clones only, minus some. Of 15,000 to 20,000 clones listed, 50% to 70% were seen once; the top ten hold roughly 8%. Whole-study findings and limits: Although TCR sharing was seen in mice, sharing across patients was less clear, possibly for HLA-related reasons. Among the top 100, expanded CD8+ clones were significantly decreased by tofacitinib, as was scalp clonality. Just one nonresponder means the tie between baseline CD8+ expansion and response stays uncertain.

Described treatment: oral pan-JAK inhibitor, 5-10 mg twice daily. Lesional scalp tissue (obtained by punch biopsy) and peripheral blood were collected from alopecia areata patients. The receptor was isolated from a human donor with alopecia areata. Material: skin, obtained at week 4, from a patient treated with tofacitinib.

The CDR3 region is CASSLAGTSGNTIYF. CDR3 DNA: TGTGCCAGCTCCTTAGCGGGGACCTCTGGAAACACCATATATTTT. V and J are TRBV5-4 and TRBJ1-3; TRBD1 might be the D (5 bases). Germline CDR1 is SGHNT and CDR2 is YYREEE (reference sequence). The CDR3 is made up of 15 amino acids. Deletions cut 7 bases from V and 0 bases from J, with 14 bases between.